A selection of T cell receptor beta chains follows, all from one sample in a study of blood T cell repertoires in COVID-19. Here immunoSEQ multiplex PCR was the method, and the copy in TCRdb shows in-frame clones only, minus some. This table holds some 57,000 clones, 85% found once. Sequenced material: peripheral blood. The receptors stem from a human donor in a cohort sampled during active COVID-19. Each CDR3 is given with its conserved first and last residue. The order of the fields is J gene, clone size, D gene, V gene, CDR3 protein, CDR3 DNA. A D gene is named only where the DNA matches it firmly. A row's size may be missing; if present it is once, few, many or a size class.

j_gene: TRBJ1-6; abundance: .; d_gene: .; v_gene: TRBV11-2; CDR3aa: CASSPVEGGRSPLHF; CDR3nt: TGTGCCAGCAGCCCGGTGGAGGGAGGGAGATCACCCCTCCACTTT
j_gene: TRBJ2-2; abundance: .; d_gene: TRBD2; v_gene: TRBV27; CDR3aa: CASSLTLAGGPGGELFF; CDR3nt: TGTGCCAGCAGTTTAACCCTAGCGGGAGGGCCTGGCGGGGAGCTGTTTTTT
j_gene: TRBJ2-3; abundance: .; d_gene: .; v_gene: TRBV11-2; CDR3aa: CASSSGIADTDTQYF; CDR3nt: TGTGCCAGCAGCTCGGGAATAGCGGACACAGATACGCAGTATTTT
j_gene: TRBJ2-2; abundance: once; d_gene: .; v_gene: TRBV7-2; CDR3aa: CASRFLGAGELFF; CDR3nt: TGTGCCAGCAGGTTCCTAGGGGCGGGGGAGCTGTTTTTT
j_gene: TRBJ2-7; abundance: .; d_gene: .; v_gene: TRBV2; CDR3aa: CASSEEGSFSYEQYF; CDR3nt: TGTGCCAGCAGTGAGGAGGGCTCGTTCTCCTACGAGCAGTACTTC
j_gene: TRBJ2-7; abundance: .; d_gene: TRBD2; v_gene: TRBV9; CDR3aa: CASSVDGASGISGEQYF; CDR3nt: TGTGCCAGCAGCGTAGATGGGGCTAGCGGGATCTCGGGCGAGCAGTACTTC
j_gene: TRBJ2-3; abundance: .; d_gene: TRBD2; v_gene: TRBV6-2/TRBV6-3; CDR3aa: CASSYVTGGPRDTQYF; CDR3nt: TGTGCCAGCAGTTACGTGACGGGAGGGCCTAGAGATACGCAGTATTTT
j_gene: TRBJ2-3; abundance: .; d_gene: TRBD2; v_gene: TRBV28; CDR3aa: CASSLLAGDSGTDTQYF; CDR3nt: TGTGCCAGCAGTTTATTAGCGGGAGATTCCGGCACAGATACGCAGTATTTT
j_gene: TRBJ1-1; abundance: .; d_gene: .; v_gene: TRBV5-1; CDR3aa: CASSPLASRTEAFF; CDR3nt: TGCGCCAGCAGCCCCCTTGCTAGCCGGACTGAAGCTTTCTTT
j_gene: TRBJ1-3; abundance: .; d_gene: .; v_gene: TRBV9; CDR3aa: CASTEGSSGNTIYF; CDR3nt: TGTGCCAGCACGGAGGGTAGCTCTGGAAACACCATATATTTT
j_gene: TRBJ2-7; abundance: few; d_gene: TRBD1; v_gene: TRBV20-1; CDR3aa: CSASVLPGQRAYEQYF; CDR3nt: TGCAGTGCTAGTGTCCTTCCGGGACAGAGAGCCTACGAGCAGTACTTC
j_gene: TRBJ2-6; abundance: .; d_gene: TRBD2; v_gene: TRBV5-4; CDR3aa: CASSQGLAAASGANVLTF; CDR3nt: TGTGCCAGCAGCCAAGGACTAGCGGCGGCCTCCGGGGCCAACGTCCTGACTTTC
j_gene: TRBJ2-5; abundance: .; d_gene: TRBD1; v_gene: TRBV5-4; CDR3aa: CASSVWIGQGGETQYF; CDR3nt: TGTGCCAGCAGCGTATGGATAGGACAGGGTGGAGAGACCCAGTACTTC
j_gene: TRBJ2-7; abundance: few; d_gene: .; v_gene: TRBV6-2/TRBV6-3; CDR3aa: CASSYAGLLLRTSSYEQYF; CDR3nt: TGTGCCAGCAGTTACGCGGGGTTGTTATTGCGAACAAGCTCCTACGAGCAGTACTTC
j_gene: TRBJ2-5; abundance: .; d_gene: TRBD1; v_gene: TRBV5-1; CDR3aa: CASSLSGTGGLETQYF; CDR3nt: TGCGCCAGCAGCTTGTCCGGGACAGGGGGCTTAGAGACCCAGTACTTC
j_gene: TRBJ1-1; abundance: .; d_gene: TRBD1; v_gene: TRBV18; CDR3aa: CASSPRTGGTEAFF; CDR3nt: TGTGCCAGCTCACCAAGGACAGGAGGCACTGAAGCTTTCTTT
j_gene: TRBJ1-3; abundance: .; d_gene: TRBD1; v_gene: TRBV28; CDR3aa: CASSLGQGTATGNTIYF; CDR3nt: TGTGCCAGCAGTTTAGGACAGGGAACCGCCACTGGAAACACCATATATTTT
j_gene: TRBJ2-4; abundance: .; d_gene: TRBD2; v_gene: TRBV29-1; CDR3aa: CSVDGLAGVNIQYF; CDR3nt: TGCAGCGTTGATGGGCTAGCGGGAGTTAACATTCAGTACTTC